This entry lists 13 T cell receptor beta chains sequenced from one sample in a study of vaccination and CD4 T cells after COVID-19. Their antigens remain unidentified. The treatment denotes: roughly 11-day PBMC culture with coronavirus spike peptide pools or control peptides (ViraFEST assay). Investigators obtained the unexposed donor's CD4+ T cells before the COVID-19 pandemic (2011-2018). With the Oncomine TCR Beta short-read assay, DNA from cultured CD4+ T cells was sequenced. TCRdb itself ran the PCR reads through MiXCR, one entry per CDR3 protein. This sample has about 6,600 distinct CDR3 sequences, with roughly 29% found just once. Sequenced: CD4+ T cells from blood, cultured in vitro. The receptor source for this set is a human donor in good health.

This rearrangement joins TRBV12-3 or TRBV12-4 to TRBJ2-3, with a tentative D call TRBD2 (5 bases). V dropped 1 base and J dropped 1 base, with 9 bases sitting between them. The CDR3 covers 15 residues. CDR3 sequence (DNA): TGTGCCAGCAGTTTAGGACCCGGGGGCACAGATACGCAGTATTTT. Translated, it gives CASSLGPGGTDTQYF.

This clonotype was recorded a few times. V usage is TRBV29-1 and J usage is TRBJ2-3; 9 bases are shared with TRBD2. Germline lookup yields CDR1 SQVTM and CDR2 ANQGSEA. Losses at the gene ends were 5 bases for V and 1 base for J; bases not matched to a gene: 7. The CDR3 consists of 15 residues. CDR3 sequence: CSVQAPSGGTDTQYF. The CDR3 DNA reads TGCAGCGTTCAAGCACCTAGCGGGGGCACAGATACGCAGTATTTT.

The CDR3 DNA reads as TGTGCCTGGAGTGTAGGGGGGGGCCTTGCTTTCTTT. Amino acids: CAWSVGGGLAFF. This sequence joins TRBV30 and TRBJ1-1, with D possibly TRBD1 on 6 matching bases. Deletions cut 0 bases from V and 11 bases from J, with 13 bases between. Germline V gene lookup returns CDR1 GTSNPN and CDR2 SVGIG (reference sequence). The CDR3 sequence is 12 residues long.

The chain recombines TRBV6-5 with TRBJ1-5, with D unresolved. V lost 2 bases and J 0 bases, leaving 11 bases between the germline ends. Germline values: CDR1 MNHEY, CDR2 SVGAGI. This CDR3 region has 16 residues. The CDR3 loop is CASSYTRPYSNQPQHF. The CDR3 bases are TGTGCCAGCAGTTACACAAGACCCTATAGCAATCAGCCCCAGCATTTT.

V and J are TRBV7-9 and TRBJ1-2; TRBD1 is a possible D gene (6 bases). Trimming removed 7 bases at V and 3 bases at J, with 9 bases between. Per germline, CDR1 SEHNR and CDR2 FQNEAQ (reference sequence). The CDR3 extends over 12 amino acids. In DNA, the CDR3 is TGTGCCAGCACCAGACAGGACTATGGCTACACCTTC. Translating gives CASTRQDYGYTF. Full variable domain (remainder filled in from reference TRBV7-9 and TRBJ1-2): DTGVSQNPRHKITKRGQNVTFRCDPISEHNRLYWYRQTLGQGPEFLTYFQNEAQLEKSRLLSDRFSAERPKGSFSTLEIQRTEQGDSAMYLCASTRQDYGYTFGSGTRLTVV.

This clonotype occurred once. CDR3: CASSYTGQRDSGANVLTF. In DNA form, the CDR3 reads TGTGCCAGCAGTTATACTGGACAGCGAGACTCTGGGGCCAACGTCCTGACTTTC. The genes are TRBV6-5 and TRBJ2-6, with TRBD1 as a possible D gene (6 bases). CDR3 length equals 18 residues. V was clipped by 3 bases and J by 0 bases, with 15 bases between them. Germline V CDR1 and CDR2: MNHEY, SVGAGI.

The chain couples TRBV12-3 or TRBV12-4 to TRBJ2-3; D ambiguous. V dropped 3 bases and J dropped 6 bases, with 16 bases sitting between them. The CDR3 is 15 residues long. CDR3 DNA sequence: TGTGCCAGCAGTTTGGCGAAACGTTATGTGGATACGCAGTATTTT. Amino acid sequence: CASSLAKRYVDTQYF.

This sequence joins TRBV7-6 and TRBJ2-3; D uncertain. The CDR3 runs 12 residues. Trimming removed 5 bases at V and 6 bases at J, with 9 bases between. Germline V gene sequence: CDR1 SGHVS, CDR2 FNYEAQ. The CDR3 loop reads CASSPVLDTQYF. CDR3 coding DNA: TGTGCCAGCAGCCCAGTTTTGGATACGCAGTATTTT.

This clonotype is large within its sample. The chain is built from TRBV19 and TRBJ1-1, with no clear D. Germline V gene sequence: CDR1 LNHDA, CDR2 SQIVND (reference sequence). V lost 6 bases, J lost 5 bases, and 7 bases lay in between. The CDR3 covers 11 residues. CDR3 sequence (DNA): TGTGCCAGTAGAAGCCAGACTGAAGCTTTCTTT. Amino acids: CASRSQTEAFF.

This clonotype is labeled medium-sized. The rearrangement links TRBV20-1 to TRBJ1-6; weak D call: TRBD1 (5 bases). CDR1 and CDR2 (germline): DFQATT, SNEGSKA (reference sequence). V was clipped by 3 bases and J by 7 bases, with 10 bases between them. The CDR3 consists of 13 residues. CDR3 sequence reads: CSARGQKNSPLHF. The CDR3 DNA follows: TGCAGTGCTAGGGGGCAGAAGAATTCACCCCTCCACTTT.

This clonotype was detected a few times. V and J are TRBV6-1 and TRBJ1-2; D might be TRBD1 (6 bases). Germline V gives CDR1 MNHNS, CDR2 SASEGT. Trimming took off 9 bases at V and 7 bases at J, with 12 bases between the two ends. This CDR3 comprises 11 residues. CDR3 bases: TGTGCCAGACAGGGTTCGTGTGGCTACACCTTC. Protein product: CARQGSCGYTF.

This clonotype was counted only a few times. The chain uses TRBV20-1 and TRBJ2-1; tentative D call: TRBD2 (6 bases). CDR1 is DFQATT and CDR2 is SNEGSKA in the germline V gene (reference sequence). V lost 8 bases and J lost 5, with 25 bases in between. This CDR3 has 16 amino acids. The CDR3 DNA reads TGCAGTCCTCGTTCCCCGTCGTCGGGGGACCACAATGAGCAGTTCTTC. This gives the protein CSPRSPSSGDHNEQFF.

V and J are TRBV7-3 and TRBJ2-1, with 7 bases aligning to TRBD2. CDR1 and CDR2 (germline): SGHTA, FQGTGA. V dropped 5 bases and J dropped 3; count of bases not matched to a gene: 10. CDR3 length: 16 residues. In nucleotides, the CDR3 is TGTGCCAGCAGCGACCCCGGAGCTAGCGGCTACAATGAGCAGTTCTTC. This gives the protein CASSDPGASGYNEQFF.